Each of the 14 T cell receptor beta chains below was sequenced from the same sample in a study of Ad26.COV2.S vaccination and SARS-CoV-2 variants. The table came from immunoSEQ multiplex PCR; TCRdb's copy has only in-frame clones and leaves some out. Here the sample spans 300,000 to 350,000 clones, 85% to 90% being singletons. This sample's treatment: some 20 received Ad26.COV2.S at low or high dose, single or two shots; 5 received placebo; per-sample allocation not given. Repertoires come from day 63 after the first vaccine or placebo injection. The input for sequencing was peripheral blood, taken in a trial of Ad26.COV2.S vaccine versus placebo. The receptor source for this set is a person aged 18-60 years who received the Ad26.COV2.S COVID-19 vaccine or a placebo.

The chain links TRBV28 to TRBJ1-5; tentative D call: TRBD1 (6 bases). Between the trimmed V and J ends, which lost 5 bases and 4 bases, there was a span of 15 bases. This CDR3 has 15 amino acids. The V gene's germline CDR1 is MDHEN and CDR2 SYDVKM. CDR3 DNA sequence: TGTGCCAGCAGTCCCCCCAGGGGCCCTAATCAGCCCCAGCATTTT. Translating it yields CASSPPRGPNQPQHF.

The chain couples TRBV2 to TRBJ1-5; D possibly corresponds to TRBD1 (5 bases). Germline V gene data show CDR1 as SNHLY and CDR2 as FYNNEI. Trimming stripped 7 bases from V and 7 bases from J, with 20 bases between. The CDR3 sequence is 15 residues long. Here the CDR3 reads CASNSGTMNPQPQHF. The CDR3 nucleotides are TGTGCCAGCAATTCCGGGACCATGAACCCCCAGCCCCAGCATTTT.

The chain combines TRBV27 with TRBJ1-1; D unclear. This CDR3 spans 13 amino acids. The V gene's germline CDR1 is MNHEY and CDR2 SMNVEV (reference sequence). The V end lost 3 bases, the J end lost 4 bases, and 9 bases lay between the germline ends. The CDR3 is CASSLPGATEAFF. CDR3 nucleotides: TGTGCCAGCAGTTTGCCGGGAGCCACTGAAGCTTTCTTT.

This sequence joins TRBV7-2 and TRBJ1-3; the D is unclear. Trimming pared 1 base from V and 4 bases from J, leaving 8 bases between. The germline gives CDR1 SGHTA, CDR2 FQGNSA. CDR3 length: 14 amino acids. Here the CDR3 DNA reads TGTGCCAGCAGCTTAGATGTAGGCGGAAACACCATATATTTT. Amino acid sequence: CASSLDVGGNTIYF.

The V and J genes are TRBV27 and TRBJ1-5; 9 bases fit TRBD1. In germline, CDR1 is MNHEY, CDR2 SMNVEV (reference sequence). V shed 5 bases and J 10 bases; nucleotides not matched to a gene: 6. This CDR3 contains 13 residues. The CDR3 spells CASSTGGRGPQHF. In DNA, the CDR3 is TGTGCCAGCAGTACAGGGGGCCGGGGACCCCAGCATTTT.

Notes on this clone: Other DNA sequences in this sample translate to the same CDR3. This sequence joins TRBV5-1 and TRBJ2-2, with D possibly being TRBD2 (6 bases). In germline, CDR1 is SGHRS, CDR2 YFSETQ. The V and J ends lost 3 bases and 2 bases respectively, with 8 bases between them. The CDR3 spans 14 residues. For the CDR3, the DNA is TGCGCCAGCAGCTGGGGGACTAACACCGGGGAGCTGTTTTTT. It is translated as CASSWGTNTGELFF.

J is TRBJ1-2 and V is TRBV19, with 9 bases aligning to TRBD1. This CDR3 is 15 amino acids long. The V and J ends lost 5 bases and 2 bases, in that order; junction bases with no gene match: 6. CDR1 LNHDA and CDR2 SQIVND come from the germline V gene (reference sequence). CDR3 residues: CASSVTGTGNYGYTF. CDR3 nucleotide sequence: TGTGCCAGTAGTGTAACCGGGACAGGGAACTATGGCTACACCTTC.

The chain uses TRBV19 and TRBJ1-2, with 7 bases identical to TRBD1. The V segment lost 4 bases and the J segment 1 base; nucleotides outside the gene matches: 6. Looked up from germline, CDR1 is LNHDA and CDR2 is SQIVND (reference sequence). The CDR3 extends over 15 amino acids. CDR3 DNA sequence: TGTGCCAGTAGTAGGGACAGATTCAATAACTATGGCTACACCTTC. Protein sequence: CASSRDRFNNYGYTF.

CDR3 loop: CASSLGTYEQYF. The CDR3 coding sequence is TGTGCCAGCAGTCTGGGGACCTACGAGCAGTACTTC. J is TRBJ2-7 and V is TRBV28; D remains ambiguous. V gave up 5 bases and J gave up 2 bases, with 7 bases separating them. The CDR3 contains 12 residues. The germline V gene has CDR1 MDHEN and CDR2 SYDVKM. The full variable domain, its missing parts supplied by reference TRBV28 and TRBJ2-7, is DVKVTQSSRYLVKRTGEKVFLECVQDMDHENMFWYRQDPGLGLRLIYFSYDVKMKEKGDIPEGYSVSREKKERFSLILESASTNQTSMYLCASSLGTYEQYFGPGTRLTVT.

The V call is TRBV7-9, the J call TRBJ1-1; TRBD1 is a possible D gene (6 bases). The germline V and J ends were trimmed by 2 bases and 1 base, with 17 bases remaining between them. CDR3 size: 17 residues. Per the germline V gene, CDR1 is SEHNR and CDR2 is FQNEAQ (reference sequence). For the CDR3, the DNA is TGTGCCAGCAGCTTAACCCCAGGACCGGGGGCGAACACTGAAGCTTTCTTT. Protein sequence: CASSLTPGPGANTEAFF.

This chain links TRBV5-1 with TRBJ2-1, with 9 bases fitting TRBD1. V gave up 0 bases and J gave up 0 bases; unmatched junction bases: 4. Germline CDR1 is SGHRS and CDR2 is YFSETQ. The CDR3 has 17 amino acids. The chain's CDR3 is CASSLEGQGSSYNEQFF. The CDR3 DNA follows: TGCGCCAGCAGCTTGGAGGGACAGGGAAGCTCCTACAATGAGCAGTTCTTC.

The genes are TRBV28 and TRBJ1-3; no clear D gene. CDR1 MDHEN and CDR2 SYDVKM come from the germline V gene. V lost 5 bases, J lost 2 bases, and 10 bases lay in between. The CDR3 contains 14 residues. The DNA for the CDR3 is TGTGCCAGCAGTCCCCCGAACCCTGGAAACACCATATATTTT. It translates to CASSPPNPGNTIYF. Combining the CDR3 with reference TRBV28 and TRBJ1-3 gives the whole variable domain DVKVTQSSRYLVKRTGEKVFLECVQDMDHENMFWYRQDPGLGLRLIYFSYDVKMKEKGDIPEGYSVSREKKERFSLILESASTNQTSMYLCASSPPNPGNTIYFGEGSWLTVV.

The V gene is TRBV6-2 or TRBV6-3, the J gene TRBJ1-1, with D possibly TRBD1 on 5 matching bases. The germline gives CDR1 MNHEY, CDR2 SVGEGT. This CDR3 region has 15 residues. The V end lost 0 bases, the J end lost 8 bases, and 16 bases lay between the germline ends. This CDR3 reads CASSYSMDTPLEAFF. The CDR3 DNA is TGTGCCAGCAGTTACTCGATGGACACCCCACTGGAAGCTTTCTTT.

This clone was counted a single time. The gene calls are TRBV6-4 and TRBJ1-5, with D perhaps matching TRBD1 (5 bases). The germline V and J ends were trimmed by 0 bases and 6 bases, with 15 bases remaining between them. Germline CDR1 reads MRHNA; CDR2 reads SNTAGT. CDR3 length equals 16 residues. DNA for the CDR3: TGTGCCAGCAGTGACTCAATGCAGGAGGGACTTCAGCCCCAGCATTTT. Protein: CASSDSMQEGLQPQHF.